Below, one T cell receptor (beta chain) is given with its context. No antigen is known for it. Nothing much larger sits one base from this clone, and base qualities are not available. The data were obtained in a study of PD-L1 blockade in urothelial cancer (dated by TCRdb to the late 2010s). Describing the broader study: Every patient began therapy at some point between 2013 and 2015 and was given atezolizumab 1,200 mg intravenously every 3 weeks. About 85% of the roughly 29 patients were identified as males with urothelial cancer of bladder origin, and a prior smoking history was reported by 18 of 29 patients. An ECOG performance status of 0 or 1 was recorded for the patients, and 0 to 3 prior chemotherapy regimens had been received by the patients. Blood samples were analyzed at two time points: 3 weeks after treatment start (second dose) and 6 weeks after treatment start. Blood samples gave median yields of around 150,000 T cells and tens of thousands of unique TCRs, along with a median clonality of 0.080. An exploratory multi-omic analysis was conducted of the somatic, immune and clinical correlates of response to PD-L1 blockade with atezolizumab in urothelial cancer. Pretreatment tumor samples, along with matched peripheral blood serially collected before and after atezolizumab treatment, were subjected to TCR sequencing. Durable clinical benefit was defined as progression-free survival longer than 6 months, and TCR features were also tested against progression-free and overall survival. In the same patients, pretreatment tumors underwent whole exome sequencing and RNA sequencing in addition to TCR sequencing. Nine patients achieved durable clinical benefit and approximately 20 did not. Pretreatment blood TCR-seq was available for around 29 patients, at least one posttreatment blood collection was obtained for around 24 patients, and tumor TCR-seq was available for around 24 patients. Beyond this particular receptor, the publication reports: Because the sample size was small (n = 29) and many of the analyses were exploratory, the results are meant to be hypothesis-generating. Improved progression-free and overall survival was associated with having pretreatment peripheral blood TCR clonality below the median. Patients with durable benefit showed greater expansion of tumor-associated TCR clones in peripheral blood 3 weeks after starting treatment (n ≈ 20, p = 0.022).

The time point label here, explained by the study, means: pretreatment peripheral blood. The cohort comprised approximately 30 patients with locally advanced or metastatic urothelial carcinoma treated at Memorial Sloan Kettering on a trial protocol. Peripheral blood mononuclear cells were collected pretreatment and during treatment, with between 1 and 8 total time points obtained per patient. The Qiagen DNeasy Blood extraction kit was used to purify genomic DNA from total PBMCs and from tumor samples. PBMCs were collected pretreatment and during treatment, and were isolated and stored as previously described. The germline V gene specifies SQVTM as CDR1 and ANQGSEA as CDR2. Measured from the cysteine to the phenylalanine, the CDR3 is 15 residues long. Only the CDR3 region is kept as DNA, spanning 45 bases read in frame from base 1. Compared with germline, V lacks 5 bases and J lacks 0 bases; bases without a gene match: 10.

Synthetic TCR analog templates were spiked into each PCR so that absolute template abundance could be estimated from read counts. The immunoSEQ assay used bias-controlled V and J gene primers to amplify TCRbeta CDR3 regions from genomic DNA. Sequencing of rearranged TCRbeta segments was performed at approximately 20X coverage. The original methods were these. Clustering was used to correct sequencing errors, and CDR3s were annotated against IMGT so that V, D and J genes could be assigned. Only productive TCRbeta rearrangements were used in downstream analyses, excluding out-of-frame or stop-codon sequences. To compute clonality, Shannon entropy was normalized by the log of the number of unique productive sequences and then subtracted from one. Fisher's exact test with Benjamini-Hochberg correction, using a cutoff of adjusted p below 0.01, was how clones that differed between time points or between blood and tumor were identified. Entries here come from immuneACCESS through TCRdb and include only in-frame sequences with V and J called. Some clones fail to appear in such tables; in the studies checked, an unresolved V gene covers under half of the shortfall, and the cause of the remainder is unknown. V and J calls and clone size are given by that table; D and trimming were obtained from the DNA. The sample table contains around 130,000 clones; only one count was recorded for 84% of them. The ten top clones hold 2.5% to 3.5% of the sample.

The TCR was taken from a man in his forties or fifties with urothelial cancer. This sequence uses TRBV29-1 and TRBJ2-7; a stretch of 7 junction bases matches TRBD2. The source material was PBMCs, sampled around atezolizumab (anti-PD-L1) treatment. The nucleotide sequence reads TGCAGCGTTTCTACTAGCGAAAGATACTCCTACGAGCAGTACTTC. It translates to CSVSTSERYSYEQYF.